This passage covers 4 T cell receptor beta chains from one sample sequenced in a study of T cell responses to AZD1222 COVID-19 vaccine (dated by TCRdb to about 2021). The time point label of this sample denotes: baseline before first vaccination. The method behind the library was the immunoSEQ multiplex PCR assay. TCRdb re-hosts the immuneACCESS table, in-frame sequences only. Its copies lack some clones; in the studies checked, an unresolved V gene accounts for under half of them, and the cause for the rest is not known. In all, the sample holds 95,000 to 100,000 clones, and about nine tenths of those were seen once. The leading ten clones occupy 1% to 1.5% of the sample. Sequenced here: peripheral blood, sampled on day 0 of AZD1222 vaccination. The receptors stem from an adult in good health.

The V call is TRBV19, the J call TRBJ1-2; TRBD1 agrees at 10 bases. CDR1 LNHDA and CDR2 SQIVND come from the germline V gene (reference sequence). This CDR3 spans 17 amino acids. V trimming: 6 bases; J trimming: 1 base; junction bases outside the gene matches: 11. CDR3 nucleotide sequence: TGTGCCAGTAGCTTTCCCGACAGGGGGCTAGGTAACTATGGCTACACCTTC. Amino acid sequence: CASSFPDRGLGNYGYTF.

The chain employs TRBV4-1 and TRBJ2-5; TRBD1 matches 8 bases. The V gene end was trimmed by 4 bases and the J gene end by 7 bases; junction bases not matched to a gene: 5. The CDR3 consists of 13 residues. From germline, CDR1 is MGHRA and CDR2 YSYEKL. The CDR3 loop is CASSPGTGLTQYF. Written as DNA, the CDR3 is TGCGCCAGCAGCCCAGGGACAGGTCTGACCCAGTACTTC.

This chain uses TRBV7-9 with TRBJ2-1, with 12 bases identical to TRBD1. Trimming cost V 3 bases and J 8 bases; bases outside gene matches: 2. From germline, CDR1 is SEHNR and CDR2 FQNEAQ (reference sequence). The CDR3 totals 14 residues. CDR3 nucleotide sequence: TGTGCCAGCAGCTTTGGGACAGGGGGCTATGAGCAGTTCTTC. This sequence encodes CASSFGTGGYEQFF.

The CDR3 loop is CASSYTTRELFF. CDR3 DNA sequence: TGTGCCAGCAGTTACACTACCAGGGAGCTGTTTTTT. The gene calls are TRBV6-2 or TRBV6-3 and TRBJ2-2; unclear D gene. Trimming shortened V by 2 bases and J by 9 bases, and 7 bases separated the two germline ends. The CDR3 covers 12 residues. CDR1 MNHEY and CDR2 SVGEGT come from the germline V gene.